This record concerns one TCR beta chain sequence. Its antigen is as yet unknown. CDR1 is MNHNY and CDR2 is SVGAGI in the germline V gene (reference sequence). CDR3 length: 14 amino acids. Trimming pared 6 bases from V and 0 bases from J, leaving 9 bases between. This sample was included in a study of cytomegalovirus exposure and HLA in healthy donors. Whole-study findings and limits: Testing in vitro showed three CMV-associated chains specific for CMV antigens. Later work found that TCR association rates differed between HLA loci; DRB1 had the most and HLA-C the fewest.

The primer mix had 60 Vbeta and 13 Jbeta primers. The data were produced by immunoSEQ multiplex PCR, yet TCRdb's version contains in-frame clones alone and is incomplete. Its listing shows around 76,000 clones. The sequence came from a woman aged 55-70 years in good health and CMV-seronegative. The V and J genes are TRBV6-6 and TRBJ1-3; D unresolved. The specimen was PBMCs. DNA of the CDR3: TGTGCCAGCAGCTCCGTTCTCTCTGGAAACACCATATATTTT. It encodes CASSSVLSGNTIYF.